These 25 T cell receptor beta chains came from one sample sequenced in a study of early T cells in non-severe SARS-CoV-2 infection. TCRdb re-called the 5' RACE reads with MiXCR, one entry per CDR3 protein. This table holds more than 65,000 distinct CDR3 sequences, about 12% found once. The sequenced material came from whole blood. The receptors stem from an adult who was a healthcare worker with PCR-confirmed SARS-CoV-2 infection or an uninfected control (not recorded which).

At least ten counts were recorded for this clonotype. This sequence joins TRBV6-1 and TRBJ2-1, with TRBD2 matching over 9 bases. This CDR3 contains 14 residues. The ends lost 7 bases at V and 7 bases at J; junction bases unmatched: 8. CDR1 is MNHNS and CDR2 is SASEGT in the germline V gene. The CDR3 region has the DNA TGTGCCAGCACCCCTGGGACTAGCAGGAATGAGCAGTTCTTC. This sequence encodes CASTPGTSRNEQFF.

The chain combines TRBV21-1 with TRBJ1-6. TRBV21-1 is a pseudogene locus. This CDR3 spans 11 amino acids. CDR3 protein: CASSKEGGLHF. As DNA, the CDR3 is TGTGCCAGCAGCAAGGAGGGTGGGCTCCACTTT.

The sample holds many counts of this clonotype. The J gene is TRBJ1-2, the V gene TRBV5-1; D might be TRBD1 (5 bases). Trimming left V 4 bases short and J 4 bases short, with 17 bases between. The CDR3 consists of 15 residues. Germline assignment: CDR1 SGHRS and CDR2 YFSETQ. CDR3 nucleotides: TGCGCCAGCAGCCCCGAAGTGACTAGGGGCTATGGCTACACCTTC. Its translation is CASSPEVTRGYGYTF. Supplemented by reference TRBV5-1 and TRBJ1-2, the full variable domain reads KAGVTQTPRYLIKTRGQQVTLSCSPISGHRSVSWYQQTPGQGLQFLFEYFSETQRNKGNFPGRFSGRQFSNSRSEMNVSTLELGDSALYLCASSPEVTRGYGYTFGSGTRLTVV.

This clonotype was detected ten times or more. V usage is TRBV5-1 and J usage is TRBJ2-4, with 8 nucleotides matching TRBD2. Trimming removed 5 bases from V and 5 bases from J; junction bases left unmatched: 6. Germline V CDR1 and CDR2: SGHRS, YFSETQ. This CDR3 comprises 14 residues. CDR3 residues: CASRSTSGQNIQYF. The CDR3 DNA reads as TGCGCCAGCAGATCAACTAGCGGCCAAAACATTCAGTACTTC.

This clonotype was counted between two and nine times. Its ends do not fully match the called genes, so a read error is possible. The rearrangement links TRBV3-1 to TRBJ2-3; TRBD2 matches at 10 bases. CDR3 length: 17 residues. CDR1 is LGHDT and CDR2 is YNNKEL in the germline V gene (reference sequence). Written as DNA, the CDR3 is TGTGCCAGCAGCGAAGAAATAGGACTAGCGGGCACAGATACGCAGTATTTT. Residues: CASSEEIGLAGTDTQYF.

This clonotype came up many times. The CDR3 is CASSPGVAYEQYF. CDR3 sequence (DNA): TGTGCCAGCTCACCAGGGGTAGCCTACGAGCAGTACTTC. The J gene is TRBJ2-7, the V gene TRBV18; D is ambiguous. CDR1 and CDR2 from the germline V gene are KGHSH and LQKENI. The CDR3 sequence is 13 residues long. The germline V and J ends were trimmed by 2 bases and 2 bases, with 7 bases remaining between them.

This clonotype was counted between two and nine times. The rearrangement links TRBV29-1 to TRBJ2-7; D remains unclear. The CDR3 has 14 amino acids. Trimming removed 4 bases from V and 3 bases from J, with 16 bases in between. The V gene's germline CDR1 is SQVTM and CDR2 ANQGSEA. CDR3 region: CSVVSRGSRYEQYF. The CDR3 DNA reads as TGCAGCGTTGTAAGCCGAGGCTCTCGCTACGAGCAGTACTTC.

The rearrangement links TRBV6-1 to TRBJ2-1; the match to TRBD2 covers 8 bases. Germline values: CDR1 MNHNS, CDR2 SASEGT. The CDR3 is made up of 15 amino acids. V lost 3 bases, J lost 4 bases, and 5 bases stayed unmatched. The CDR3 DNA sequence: TGTGCCAGCAGTGAGGTAGCGGGGTTTTACAATGAGCAGTTCTTC. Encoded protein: CASSEVAGFYNEQFF.

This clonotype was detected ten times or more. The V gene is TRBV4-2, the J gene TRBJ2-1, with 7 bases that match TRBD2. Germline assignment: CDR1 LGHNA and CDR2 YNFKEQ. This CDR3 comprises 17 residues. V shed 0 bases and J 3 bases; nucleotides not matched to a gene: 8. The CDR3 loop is CASSQDKAGVYYNEQFF. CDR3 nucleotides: TGTGCCAGCAGCCAAGATAAGGCGGGGGTATACTACAATGAGCAGTTCTTC.

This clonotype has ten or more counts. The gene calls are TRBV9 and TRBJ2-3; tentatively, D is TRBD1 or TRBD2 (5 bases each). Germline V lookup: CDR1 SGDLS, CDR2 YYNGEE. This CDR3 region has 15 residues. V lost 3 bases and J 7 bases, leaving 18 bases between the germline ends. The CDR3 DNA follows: TGTGCCAGCAGCGCTGTCCGGGACCCAAGGAATACGCAGTATTTT. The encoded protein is CASSAVRDPRNTQYF.

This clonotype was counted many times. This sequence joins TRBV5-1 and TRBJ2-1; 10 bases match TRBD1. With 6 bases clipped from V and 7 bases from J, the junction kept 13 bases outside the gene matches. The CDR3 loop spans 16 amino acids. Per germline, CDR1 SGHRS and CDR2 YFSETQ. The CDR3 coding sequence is TGCGCCAGCATCCCTTCCGGGACAGGGGAGAGGAATGAGCAGTTCTTC. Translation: CASIPSGTGERNEQFF.

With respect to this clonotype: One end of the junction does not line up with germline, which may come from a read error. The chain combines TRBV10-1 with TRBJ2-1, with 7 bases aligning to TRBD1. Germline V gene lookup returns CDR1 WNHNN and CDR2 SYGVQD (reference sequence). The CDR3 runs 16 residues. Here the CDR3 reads CASSRPRQGSHNEQFF. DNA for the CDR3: TGCGCCAGCAGTCGTCCTAGACAGGGCTCCCACAATGAGCAGTTCTTC.

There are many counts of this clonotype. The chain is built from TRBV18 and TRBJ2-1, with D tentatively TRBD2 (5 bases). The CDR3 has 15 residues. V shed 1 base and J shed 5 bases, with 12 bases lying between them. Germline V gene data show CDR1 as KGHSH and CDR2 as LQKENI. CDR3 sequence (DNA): TGTGCCAGCTCACCACTGGACTTACGCCACAATGAGCAGTTCTTC. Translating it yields CASSPLDLRHNEQFF.

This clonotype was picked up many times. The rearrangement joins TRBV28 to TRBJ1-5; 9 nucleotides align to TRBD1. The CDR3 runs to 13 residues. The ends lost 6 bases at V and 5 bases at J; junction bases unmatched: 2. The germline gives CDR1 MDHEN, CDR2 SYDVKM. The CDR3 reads CASRQGADQPQHF. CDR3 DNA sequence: TGTGCCAGCAGACAGGGGGCGGATCAGCCCCAGCATTTT.

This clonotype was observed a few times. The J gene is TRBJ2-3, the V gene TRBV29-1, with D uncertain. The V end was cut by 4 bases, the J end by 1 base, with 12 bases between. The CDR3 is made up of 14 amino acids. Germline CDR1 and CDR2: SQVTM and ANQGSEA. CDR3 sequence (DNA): TGCAGCGTTGGAGTTGGTCGCCGCACAGATACGCAGTATTTT. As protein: CSVGVGRRTDTQYF.

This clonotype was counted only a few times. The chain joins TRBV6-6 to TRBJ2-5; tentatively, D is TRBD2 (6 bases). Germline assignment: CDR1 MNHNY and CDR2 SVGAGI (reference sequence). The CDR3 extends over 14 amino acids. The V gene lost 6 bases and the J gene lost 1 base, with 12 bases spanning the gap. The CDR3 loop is CASSSSSVQETQYF. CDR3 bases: TGTGCCAGCAGCAGTTCTAGCGTCCAAGAGACCCAGTACTTC.

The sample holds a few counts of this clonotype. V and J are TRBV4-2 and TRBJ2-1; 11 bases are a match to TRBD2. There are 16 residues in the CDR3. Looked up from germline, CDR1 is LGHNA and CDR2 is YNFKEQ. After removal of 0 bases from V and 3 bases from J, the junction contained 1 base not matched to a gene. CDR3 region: CASSQETSGDYNEQFF. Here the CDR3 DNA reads TGTGCCAGCAGCCAAGAGACTAGCGGGGACTACAATGAGCAGTTCTTC.

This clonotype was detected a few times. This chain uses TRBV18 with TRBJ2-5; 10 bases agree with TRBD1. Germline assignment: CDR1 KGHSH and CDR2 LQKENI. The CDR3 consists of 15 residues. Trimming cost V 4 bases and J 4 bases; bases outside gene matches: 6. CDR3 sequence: CASSRGQGDLETQYF. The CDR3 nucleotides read TGTGCCAGCTCACGCGGACAGGGGGACTTAGAGACCCAGTACTTC.

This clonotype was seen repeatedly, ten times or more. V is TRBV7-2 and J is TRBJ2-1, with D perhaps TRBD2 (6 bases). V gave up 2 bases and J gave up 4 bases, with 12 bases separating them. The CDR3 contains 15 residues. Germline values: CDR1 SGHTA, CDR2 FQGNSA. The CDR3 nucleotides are TGTGCCAGCAGCTTATCGGGAGTCCAGTACAATGAGCAGTTCTTC. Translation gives CASSLSGVQYNEQFF. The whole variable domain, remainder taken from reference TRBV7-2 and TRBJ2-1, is GAGVSQSPSNKVTEKGKDVELRCDPISGHTALYWYRQSLGQGLEFLIYFQGNSAPDKSGLPSDRFSAERTGGSVSTLTIQRTQQEDSAVYLCASSLSGVQYNEQFFGPGTRLTVL.

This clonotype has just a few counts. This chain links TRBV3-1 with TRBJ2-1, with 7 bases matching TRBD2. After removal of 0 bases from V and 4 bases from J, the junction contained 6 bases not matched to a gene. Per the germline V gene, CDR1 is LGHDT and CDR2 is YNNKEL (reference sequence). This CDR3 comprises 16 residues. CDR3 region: CASSQDLGTKYNEQFF. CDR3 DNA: TGTGCCAGCAGCCAAGATTTAGGGACTAAATACAATGAGCAGTTCTTC.

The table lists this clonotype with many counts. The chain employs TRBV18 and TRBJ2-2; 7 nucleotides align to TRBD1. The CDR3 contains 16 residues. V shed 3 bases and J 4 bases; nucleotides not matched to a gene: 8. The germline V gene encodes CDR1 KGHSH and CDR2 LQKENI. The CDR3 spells CASSPPDRVGTGELFF. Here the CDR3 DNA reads TGTGCCAGCTCACCCCCCGACAGGGTCGGCACCGGGGAGCTGTTTTTT.

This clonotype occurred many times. The CDR3 loop reads CSWQGARNEQFF. Written as DNA, the CDR3 is TGCAGCTGGCAGGGGGCTCGCAATGAGCAGTTCTTC. This chain links TRBV29-1 with TRBJ2-1, with 8 positions matching TRBD1. The CDR3 runs to 12 residues. Germline V lookup: CDR1 SQVTM, CDR2 ANQGSEA. The V gene end was trimmed by 8 bases and the J gene end by 6 bases; junction bases not matched to a gene: 6.

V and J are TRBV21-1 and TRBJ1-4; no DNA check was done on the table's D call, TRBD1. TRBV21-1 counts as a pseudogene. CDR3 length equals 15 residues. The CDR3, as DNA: TGTGTCAGCAGCAACCAGGGTGCAACTAATGAAAAACTGTTTTTT. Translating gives CVSSNQGATNEKLFF.

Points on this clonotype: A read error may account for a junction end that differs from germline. Here the CDR3 DNA reads TGCGCCAGCAGCTTCGGGGCCGGAGAGACCAAGTACTTC. Translating gives CASSFGAGETKYF. The chain combines TRBV5-1 with TRBJ2-5, with D perhaps TRBD1 or TRBD2 (5 bases each). The germline gives CDR1 SGHRS, CDR2 YFSETQ. The CDR3 contains 13 residues.

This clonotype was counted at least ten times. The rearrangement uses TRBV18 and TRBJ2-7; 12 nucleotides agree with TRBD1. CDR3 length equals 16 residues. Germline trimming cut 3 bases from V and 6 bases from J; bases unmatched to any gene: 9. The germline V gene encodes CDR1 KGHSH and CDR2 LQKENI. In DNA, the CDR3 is TGTGCCAGCTCACCCCGTGGGACAGGGGGCTTGGGCGAGCAGTACTTC. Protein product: CASSPRGTGGLGEQYF.